The 30 T cell receptor beta chains in this list originate from one sample, sequenced in a study of PD-1 blockade in classical Hodgkin lymphoma. Autologous stem cell transplantation was followed by relapse in every patient, and brentuximab vedotin exposure varied. Clones were read by immunoSEQ multiplex PCR, and TCRdb kept only the in-frame ones, dropping some. Found here are about 110,000 clones, 70% to 90% of them singletons; the top ten hold approximately 20%. Material: peripheral blood mononuclear cells (PBMCs), obtained before the second cycle of nivolumab. These TCRs come from a human donor with classical Hodgkin lymphoma.

V and J are TRBV29-1 and TRBJ2-1; 7 bases are shared with TRBD2. CDR1 is SQVTM, CDR2 ANQGSEA, per germline. The CDR3 spans 16 residues. J gave up 2 bases and V 0 bases, and 7 bases lay outside the gene matches. CDR3 sequence reads: CSVEENLGRPYNEQFF. The CDR3 DNA is TGCAGCGTTGAAGAAAACCTCGGGAGGCCCTACAATGAGCAGTTCTTC.

This chain joins TRBV7-2 and TRBJ2-2; 8 nucleotides line up with TRBD2. Trimming removed 1 base from V and 2 bases from J; junction bases left unmatched: 3. CDR3 size: 16 residues. The germline CDR1 and CDR2 sequences are SGHTA and FQGNSA. CDR3 sequence (DNA): TGTGCCAGCAGCTTAGGCGGGAGGTCCAACACCGGGGAGCTGTTTTTT. Its protein is CASSLGGRSNTGELFF.

This clone was counted only a few times. The chain joins TRBV18 to TRBJ2-7, with 7 nucleotides matching TRBD1. The J segment lost 6 bases and the V segment lost 0 bases, leaving 5 bases of the junction unmatched. The germline V gene has CDR1 KGHSH and CDR2 LQKENI. The CDR3 loop spans 14 amino acids. Here the CDR3 DNA reads TGTGCCAGCTCACCACCCGGTGACAGGGTCGAGCAGTACTTC. It specifies CASSPPGDRVEQYF.

The chain has TRBV5-5 and TRBJ2-1; D gene unclear. Germline-derived CDR1 and CDR2 are SGHKS and YYEKEE (reference sequence). Trimming removed 5 bases at V and 2 bases at J, with 11 bases between. The CDR3 consists of 14 residues. The CDR3 region has the DNA TGTGCCAGCAGTACAACCGCACCCTACAATGAGCAGTTCTTC. It encodes CASSTTAPYNEQFF.

This clone was counted a single time. This sequence joins TRBV5-1 and TRBJ2-2; 7 bases map to TRBD2. Per germline, CDR1 SGHRS and CDR2 YFSETQ. The CDR3 sequence is 15 residues long. V lost 3 bases, J lost 2 bases, and 4 bases stayed unmatched. The CDR3 sequence is CASSWEGPNTGELFF. CDR3 nucleotides: TGCGCCAGCAGCTGGGAGGGACCTAACACCGGGGAGCTGTTTTTT.

The chain employs TRBV20-1 and TRBJ2-5; D may be TRBD2 (6 bases). Between the trimmed V and J ends, which lost 6 bases and 1 base, there was a span of 6 bases. Germline loops: CDR1 DFQATT, CDR2 SNEGSKA (reference sequence). There are 11 residues in the CDR3. DNA of the CDR3: TGCAGTGCCGGGGGCCAAGAGACCCAGTACTTC. Protein product: CSAGGQETQYF.

The V gene is TRBV11-2, the J gene TRBJ2-3; 12 positions agree with TRBD2. Germline trimming cut 7 bases from V and 2 bases from J; bases unmatched to any gene: 7. Germline CDR1 is SGHAT and CDR2 is FQNNGV. The CDR3 loop spans 16 amino acids. CDR3 region: CASTLLAGGFTDTQYF. In DNA form, the CDR3 reads TGTGCCAGCACCCTACTAGCGGGAGGATTCACAGATACGCAGTATTTT.

V usage is TRBV7-2 and J usage is TRBJ2-3; D uncertain. The CDR3 covers 13 residues. The germline V gene encodes CDR1 SGHTA and CDR2 FQGNSA. Trimming removed 1 base at V and 2 bases at J, with 4 bases between. CDR3 residues: CASSLGDTDTQYF. DNA of the CDR3: TGTGCCAGCAGCTTAGGTGACACAGATACGCAGTATTTT.

The chain employs TRBV25-1 and TRBJ1-1; 7 nucleotides line up with TRBD1. J gave up 4 bases and V 5 bases, and 1 base lay outside the gene matches. CDR1 is MGHDK, CDR2 SYGVNS, per germline. This CDR3 is 12 amino acids long. In DNA, the CDR3 is TGTGCCAGCAGTACAGGGGTCACTGAAGCTTTCTTT. The encoded protein is CASSTGVTEAFF.

This chain connects TRBV2 to TRBJ1-5, with D uncertain. V dropped 1 base and J dropped 4 bases, with 17 bases sitting between them. The CDR3 extends over 17 amino acids. Germline V gene data show CDR1 as SNHLY and CDR2 as FYNNEI. The CDR3 DNA is TGTGCCAGCAGTGAAGAAGTAAGGATATCCCCAAATCAGCCCCAGCATTTT. It encodes CASSEEVRISPNQPQHF. Full variable domain (missing parts from reference TRBV2 and TRBJ1-5): EPEVTQTPSHQVTQMGQEVILRCVPISNHLYFYWYRQILGQKVEFLVSFYNNEISEKSEIFDDQFSVERPDGSNFTLKIRSTKLEDSAMYFCASSEEVRISPNQPQHFGDGTRLSIL.

This rearrangement joins TRBV6-1 to TRBJ2-2; TRBD2 agrees at 10 bases. The germline CDR1 and CDR2 sequences are MNHNS and SASEGT. V dropped 11 bases and J dropped 0; count of bases not matched to a gene: 6. The length of the CDR3 is 15 residues. CDR3 in DNA: TGTGCCTACCATAGCGGGAGGTCGAACACCGGGGAGCTGTTTTTT. This encodes CAYHSGRSNTGELFF.

This chain joins TRBV28 and TRBJ2-2, with TRBD2 matching 12 bases. The length of the CDR3 is 19 residues. Germline V lookup: CDR1 MDHEN, CDR2 SYDVKM. Trimming cost V 1 base and J 7 bases; bases outside gene matches: 13. CDR3 sequence (DNA): TGTGCCAGCAGTTTATTCGCGACTAGCGGGAGTCCGTACGGCGGGGAGCTGTTTTTT. Translation: CASSLFATSGSPYGGELFF.

The chain links TRBV4-2 to TRBJ1-2, with D perhaps matching TRBD1 (5 bases). This CDR3 spans 13 amino acids. From germline, CDR1 is LGHNA and CDR2 YNFKEQ. Trimming took off 7 bases at V and 4 bases at J, with 13 bases between the two ends. The CDR3, as DNA: TGTGCCAGCACCCGACAGCCCACCTATGGCTACACCTTC. Translating gives CASTRQPTYGYTF.

The gene calls are TRBV5-6 and TRBJ2-1; 10 bases agree with TRBD2. CDR3 size: 16 residues. With 1 base clipped from V and 3 bases from J, the junction kept 4 bases outside the gene matches. The germline gives CDR1 SGHDT, CDR2 YYEEEE. CDR3 residues: CASSLTSGTVYNEQFF. CDR3 coding DNA: TGTGCCAGCAGCTTGACTAGCGGGACTGTCTACAATGAGCAGTTCTTC. Supplemented by reference TRBV5-6 and TRBJ2-1, the full variable domain reads DAGVTQSPTHLIKTRGQQVTLRCSPKSGHDTVSWYQQALGQGPQFIFQYYEEEERQRGNFPDRFSGHQFPNYSSELNVNALLLGDSALYLCASSLTSGTVYNEQFFGPGTRLTVL.

The chain has TRBV27 and TRBJ2-2; perhaps TRBD1 as D (6 bases). The germline V gene encodes CDR1 MNHEY and CDR2 SMNVEV (reference sequence). The length of the CDR3 is 14 residues. The germline V and J ends were trimmed by 5 bases and 6 bases, with 13 bases remaining between them. CDR3 region: CASSRGEGAGELFF. Here the CDR3 DNA reads TGTGCCAGCAGTAGGGGAGAGGGGGCCGGGGAGCTGTTTTTT.

The CDR3, as DNA: TGTGCCAGTACACACCCCGGTCTACGCTTCGACCCTTCATTTCAGCCCCAGCATTTT. As protein: CASTHPGLRFDPSFQPQHF. The chain employs TRBV19 and TRBJ1-5; the D is unclear. V lost 7 bases and J 6 bases, leaving 31 bases between the germline ends. The length of the CDR3 is 19 residues. Germline V CDR1 and CDR2: LNHDA, SQIVND (reference sequence).

Only one count was recorded for this clone. This chain connects TRBV6-6 to TRBJ2-5; TRBD1 matches 8 bases. Trimming removed 5 bases from V and 4 bases from J; junction bases left unmatched: 3. Germline CDR1 MNHNY, CDR2 SVGAGI (reference sequence). The CDR3 runs to 13 residues. The CDR3 DNA follows: TGTGCCAGCAGTCAACAGGGGGGAGAGACCCAGTACTTC. Encoded protein: CASSQQGGETQYF.

The rearrangement joins TRBV4-1 to TRBJ2-6, with 10 bases fitting TRBD1. From germline, CDR1 is MGHRA and CDR2 YSYEKL. Trimming cost V 4 bases and J 3 bases; bases outside gene matches: 9. This CDR3 is 18 amino acids long. The CDR3 bases are TGCGCCAGCAGCCCTCCGGGACAGGGGATTTATGGGGCCAACGTCCTGACTTTC. Amino acids: CASSPPGQGIYGANVLTF.

The rearrangement uses TRBV6-5 and TRBJ1-3; possibly TRBD1 for D (5 bases). V was clipped by 0 bases and J by 2 bases, with 11 bases between them. The CDR3 runs 16 residues. Germline lookup yields CDR1 MNHEY and CDR2 SVGAGI. CDR3 DNA sequence: TGTGCCAGCAGTTACTCCGGGGACGCCCCTGGAAACACCATATATTTT. Encoded protein: CASSYSGDAPGNTIYF.

The chain has TRBV28 and TRBJ2-1; 7 positions agree with TRBD2. Per the germline V gene, CDR1 is MDHEN and CDR2 is SYDVKM. The CDR3 has 13 amino acids. Trimming took 7 bases from V and 5 from J; bases not matched to a gene: 5. The CDR3 loop is CASKLAQDNEQFF. The CDR3 coding sequence is TGTGCCAGCAAACTAGCGCAAGACAATGAGCAGTTCTTC.

The chain couples TRBV10-3 to TRBJ2-1; 11 bases fit TRBD2. The V gene end was trimmed by 2 bases and the J gene end by 5 bases; junction bases not matched to a gene: 5. The CDR3 contains 16 residues. CDR1 and CDR2 (germline): ENHRY, SYGVKD. CDR3 nucleotides: TGTGCCATCAGTGAGATGGGGACTAGCGGAAACAATGAGCAGTTCTTC. It codes for CAISEMGTSGNNEQFF.

The rearrangement uses TRBV11-2 and TRBJ2-6; no clear D. With 1 base removed from V and 1 base from J, the gap between germline ends came to 2 bases. CDR1 is SGHAT, CDR2 FQNNGV, per germline. The CDR3 length is 14 residues. The CDR3 coding sequence is TGTGCCAGCAGCTTAGTTTCTGGGGCCAACGTCCTGACTTTC. Its protein product is CASSLVSGANVLTF.

As DNA, the CDR3 is TGTGCCAGCAGTTTCCGAGGACAGGCGGGTTGGGTCTCTGGGGCCAACGTCCTGACTTTC. This gives the protein CASSFRGQAGWVSGANVLTF. J is TRBJ2-6 and V is TRBV27, with 7 bases matching TRBD1. CDR3 length: 20 residues. The germline CDR1 and CDR2 sequences are MNHEY and SMNVEV (reference sequence). The junction had 14 bases not matched to a gene; V was cut back by 3 bases and J by 0 bases.

V usage is TRBV19 and J usage is TRBJ2-2; 8 bases fit TRBD1. The V and J ends lost 7 bases and 6 bases, in that order; junction bases with no gene match: 19. Germline CDR1 reads LNHDA; CDR2 reads SQIVND (reference sequence). The CDR3 totals 18 residues. CDR3 nucleotides: TGTGCCAGTAAGGCGTTTCTCAGGGGGCGCGTTAGTGCCGGGGAGCTGTTTTTT. Translating it yields CASKAFLRGRVSAGELFF.

The J gene is TRBJ1-5, the V gene TRBV28; 8 bases agree with TRBD1. The CDR3 is made up of 15 amino acids. CDR1 is MDHEN, CDR2 SYDVKM, per germline. After removal of 1 base from V and 5 bases from J, the junction contained 4 bases not matched to a gene. This CDR3 is CASSLFAGGDQPQHF. As DNA, the CDR3 is TGTGCCAGCAGTTTATTTGCAGGGGGCGATCAGCCCCAGCATTTT.

CDR3 in DNA: TGTGCCAGCTCAAAGGGGGCCAGTCAAGAGACCCAGTACTTC. Its translation: CASSKGASQETQYF. The rearrangement links TRBV18 to TRBJ2-5, with 7 bases fitting TRBD1. The CDR3 consists of 14 residues. V lost 5 bases, J lost 2 bases, and 5 bases stayed unmatched. Germline CDR1 KGHSH, CDR2 LQKENI. Looking up the rest from reference TRBV18 and TRBJ2-5 gives the full variable domain: NAGVMQNPRHLVRRRGQEARLRCSPMKGHSHVYWYRQLPEEGLKFMVYLQKENIIDESGMPKERFSAEFPKEGPSILRIQQVVRGDSAAYFCASSKGASQETQYFGPGTRLLVL.

The V and J genes are TRBV21-1 and TRBJ2-7. TRBV21-1 is a pseudogene segment. The CDR3 consists of 16 residues. The chain's CDR3 is CASSKAGGKGLREQYF. In DNA, the CDR3 is TGTGCCAGCAGCAAAGCGGGTGGGAAGGGTCTCCGCGAGCAGTACTTC.

The gene calls are TRBV5-8 and TRBJ2-7; 8 bases line up with TRBD1. The CDR3 totals 13 residues. Germline CDR1 is SGHTS and CDR2 is YDEGEE. J was trimmed by 3 bases and V by 4 bases; bases with no gene match: 3. The CDR3 DNA follows: TGTGCCAGCAGCGAGGACAGGGACTACGAGCAGTACTTC. Its translation is CASSEDRDYEQYF.

V is TRBV11-2 and J is TRBJ1-3; tentative D call: TRBD1 (5 bases). V gave up 0 bases and J gave up 0 bases, with 6 bases separating them. Germline CDR1 and CDR2: SGHAT and FQNNGV. The CDR3 totals 15 residues. The CDR3 here is CASSLEGVSGNTIYF. DNA of the CDR3: TGTGCCAGCAGCTTAGAGGGGGTCTCTGGAAACACCATATATTTT. Looking up the rest from reference TRBV11-2 and TRBJ1-3 gives the full variable domain: EAGVAQSPRYKIIEKRQSVAFWCNPISGHATLYWYQQILGQGPKLLIQFQNNGVVDDSQLPKDRFSAERLKGVDSTLKIQPAKLEDSAVYLCASSLEGVSGNTIYFGEGSWLTVV.

The chain has TRBV7-2 and TRBJ1-5; TRBD1 aligns across 7 bases. CDR1 SGHTA and CDR2 FQGNSA come from the germline V gene. The junction had 6 bases not matched to a gene; V was cut back by 6 bases and J by 1 base. CDR3 length: 15 residues. The CDR3 DNA reads as TGTGCCAGCAGTCGACAGGGTCCCAGCAATCAGCCCCAGCATTTT. Its protein product is CASSRQGPSNQPQHF. Variable domain in full (rest from reference TRBV7-2 and TRBJ1-5): GAGVSQSPSNKVTEKGKDVELRCDPISGHTALYWYRQSLGQGLEFLIYFQGNSAPDKSGLPSDRFSAERTGGSVSTLTIQRTQQEDSAVYLCASSRQGPSNQPQHFGDGTRLSIL.